These T cell receptor beta chains were read from a single sample in a study of T cells in Graves' hyperthyroidism and ophthalmopathy. TCRdb re-called the multiplex PCR reads through MiXCR, storing one row per CDR3 protein. The sample holds about 640,000 distinct CDR3 sequences; around 21% are singletons and the top ten take about 34%. What was sequenced was blood. The source is a man aged 25 to 40 with Graves' ophthalmopathy. The CDR3 runs from the conserved cysteine through the conserved F or W. The order of the fields is clone size, J gene, D gene, V gene, CDR3 protein, CDR3 DNA. The D gene is left open where the match is weak. Rows may omit the clone size; those that give it use once, few, many or a size class.

size: NA; J: TRBJ2-1; D: TRBD1; V: TRBV6-2/TRBV6-3; CDR3: CASSSDRAVNEQFF; DNA: TGTGCCAGCAGTTCGGACAGGGCTGTGAATGAGCAGTTCTTC
size: once; J: TRBJ2-1; D: TRBD2; V: TRBV15; CDR3: CATSSDSGRVDNEQFF; DNA: TGTGCCACCAGCAGTGATAGCGGGAGGGTGGACAATGAGCAGTTCTTC
size: few; J: TRBJ2-5; D: NA; V: TRBV20-1; CDR3: CSARVAGVYMETQYF; DNA: TGCAGTGCTAGAGTAGCAGGGGTTTACATGGAGACCCAGTACTTC
size: many; J: TRBJ2-1; D: NA; V: TRBV5-1; CDR3: CASSRGTTGEQFF; DNA: TGCGCCAGCAGCAGGGGAACAACTGGTGAGCAGTTCTTC
size: few; J: TRBJ2-4; D: NA; V: TRBV3-1; CDR3: CASSQLGTQGNIQYF; DNA: TGTGCCAGCAGCCAACTCGGGACACAAGGAAACATTCAGTACTTC
size: NA; J: TRBJ2-5; D: TRBD2; V: TRBV7-3; CDR3: CASSLQAGVGETQYF; DNA: TGTGCCAGCAGCTTACAAGCGGGAGTGGGAGAGACCCAGTACTTC
size: NA; J: TRBJ1-6; D: NA; V: TRBV27; CDR3: CASSYGQSYNSPLHF; DNA: TGTGCCAGCAGCTATGGACAGAGTTATAATTCACCCCTCCACTTT
size: few; J: TRBJ2-1; D: TRBD2; V: TRBV27; CDR3: CASSRLAGTEQFF; DNA: TGTGCCAGCAGTAGGCTAGCGGGCACTGAGCAGTTCTTC
size: NA; J: TRBJ2-3; D: NA; V: TRBV7-2; CDR3: CASSLSRSTDAQYF; DNA: TGTGCCAGCAGTCTGAGCAGAAGCACAGATGCGCAGTATTTT
size: NA; J: TRBJ2-6; D: NA; V: TRBV11-2; CDR3: CASSHQSPANVLTF; DNA: TGTGCCAGCAGCCACCAGAGTCCGGCCAACGTCCTGACTTTC
size: NA; J: TRBJ2-1; D: NA; V: TRBV27; CDR3: CASSSTAYSYNEQFF; DNA: TGTGCCAGCAGTTCAACAGCTTACTCCTACAATGAGCAGTTCTTC
size: many; J: TRBJ2-1; D: NA; V: TRBV27; CDR3: CASSPGLTHNEQFF; DNA: TGTGCCAGCAGTCCCGGACTAACTCACAATGAGCAGTTCTTC
size: NA; J: TRBJ2-7; D: NA; V: TRBV7-3; CDR3: CASSLTLGGEQYF; DNA: TGTGCCAGCAGCTTAACTTTAGGAGGCGAGCAGTACTTC
size: NA; J: TRBJ2-7; D: NA; V: TRBV5-6; CDR3: CASSDTTYEQYF; DNA: TGTGCCAGCAGCGATACTACCTACGAGCAGTACTTC
size: many; J: TRBJ2-5; D: TRBD2; V: TRBV2; CDR3: CASTLPRGGETQYF; DNA: TGTGCCAGCACGCTCCCGAGGGGAGGGGAGACCCAGTACTTC
size: many; J: TRBJ1-2; D: NA; V: TRBV12-5; CDR3: CASGLVDHTF; DNA: TGTGCTAGTGGTTTGGTCGACCACACCTTC
size: many; J: TRBJ2-7; D: NA; V: TRBV30; CDR3: CAWSEALREQYF; DNA: TGTGCCTGGAGTGAGGCTTTGCGGGAGCAGTACTTC
size: few; J: TRBJ2-7; D: NA; V: TRBV9; CDR3: CASSVTHLSRGEQYF; DNA: TGTGCCAGCAGCGTAACACACCTAAGCAGGGGCGAGCAGTACTTC
size: few; J: TRBJ2-3; D: NA; V: TRBV7-9; CDR3: CASSPPGRLSTDTQYF; DNA: TGTGCCAGCAGCCCGCCAGGGCGGCTAAGCACAGATACGCAGTATTTT
size: few; J: TRBJ2-7; D: NA; V: TRBV28; CDR3: CASSQFLLGLDEQYF; DNA: TGTGCCAGCAGCCAATTCCTACTAGGTCTAGACGAGCAGTACTTC
size: few; J: TRBJ2-1; D: TRBD2; V: TRBV7-9; CDR3: CASSLEIRREGHVEQFF; DNA: TGTGCCAGCAGCTTAGAGATCCGGCGGGAGGGCCATGTTGAGCAGTTCTTC